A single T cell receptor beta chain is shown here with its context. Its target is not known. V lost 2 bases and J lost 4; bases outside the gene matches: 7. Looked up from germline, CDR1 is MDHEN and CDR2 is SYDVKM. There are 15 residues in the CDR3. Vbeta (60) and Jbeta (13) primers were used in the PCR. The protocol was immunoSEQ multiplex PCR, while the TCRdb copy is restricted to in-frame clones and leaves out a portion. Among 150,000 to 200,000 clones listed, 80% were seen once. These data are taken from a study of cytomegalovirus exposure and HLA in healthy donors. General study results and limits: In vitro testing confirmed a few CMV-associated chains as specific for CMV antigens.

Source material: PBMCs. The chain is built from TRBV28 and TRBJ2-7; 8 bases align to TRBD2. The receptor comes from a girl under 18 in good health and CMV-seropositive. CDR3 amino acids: CASSLPPGGLYEQYF. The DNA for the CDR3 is TGTGCCAGCAGTTTACCTCCGGGAGGGCTTTACGAGCAGTACTTC.